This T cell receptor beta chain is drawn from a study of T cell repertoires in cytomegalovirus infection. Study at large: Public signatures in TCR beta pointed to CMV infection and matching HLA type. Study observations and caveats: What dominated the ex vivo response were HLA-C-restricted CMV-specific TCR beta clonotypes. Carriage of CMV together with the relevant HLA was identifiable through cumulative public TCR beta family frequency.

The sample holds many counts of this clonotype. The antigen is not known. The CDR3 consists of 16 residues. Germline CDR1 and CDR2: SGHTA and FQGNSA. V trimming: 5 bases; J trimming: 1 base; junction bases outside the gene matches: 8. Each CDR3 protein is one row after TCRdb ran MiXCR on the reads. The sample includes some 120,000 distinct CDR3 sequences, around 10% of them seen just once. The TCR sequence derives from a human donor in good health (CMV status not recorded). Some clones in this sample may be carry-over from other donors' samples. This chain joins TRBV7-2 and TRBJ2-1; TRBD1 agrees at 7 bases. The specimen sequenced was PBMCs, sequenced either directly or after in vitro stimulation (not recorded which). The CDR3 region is CASSRDSASSYNEQFF. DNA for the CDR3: TGTGCCAGCAGCCGGGACAGCGCGTCGTCCTACAATGAGCAGTTCTTC.